This TCR beta chain was documented in a study of Ad26.COV2.S vaccination and SARS-CoV-2 variants. The CDR3 has 14 residues. V lost 5 bases, J lost 0 bases, and 13 bases lay in between. Germline assignment: CDR1 SQVTM and CDR2 ANQGSEA. The table came from immunoSEQ multiplex PCR; TCRdb's copy has only in-frame clones and leaves some out. The sample yields more than 300,000 clones, about 85% seen once. Treatment: around 19 received Ad26.COV2.S at low or high dose, single or two shots; roughly five received placebo; per-sample allocation not given. Day 63 after the first vaccine or placebo injection was the time point for sampling.

Sequencing used peripheral blood, obtained in a trial of Ad26.COV2.S vaccine versus placebo. The source is a person aged 18-60 years who received the Ad26.COV2.S COVID-19 vaccine or a placebo. V is TRBV29-1 and J is TRBJ1-2; D uncertain. The chain's CDR3 is CSVTRESTNYGYTF. The CDR3 region has the DNA TGCAGCGTTACCCGGGAGAGCACTAACTATGGCTACACCTTC.